What follows are 13 T cell receptor beta chains derived from one specimen sequenced in a study of blood T cells in healthy people across ages. Then a second PCR, running roughly 7 to 11 cycles, was carried out with a sample-barcoded 5' primer and a J-beta primer mix. TCRdb reprocessed the 5' RACE reads via MiXCR and lists one record per CDR3 protein. The table includes under 950,000 distinct CDR3 sequences, approximately 22% detected once. Sequenced input: blood. Every receptor here comes from a man aged 70 or older in good health.

The chain combines TRBV20-1 with TRBJ2-5, with no clear D. The ends were cut back, 5 bases at V and 4 bases at J, with 8 bases in the middle. CDR1 is DFQATT and CDR2 is SNEGSKA in the germline V gene (reference sequence). CDR3 length: 11 residues. CDR3 coding DNA: TGCAGTGCTTCCACCTCAGAGACCCAGTACTTC. Translated: CSASTSETQYF.

This clonotype has a handful of counts. The chain has TRBV19 and TRBJ1-5, with D possibly TRBD1 on 5 matching bases. CDR3 length equals 13 residues. Germline V gene data show CDR1 as LNHDA and CDR2 as SQIVND (reference sequence). Trimming removed 4 bases from V and 1 base from J, with 5 bases in between. The CDR3 region has the DNA TGTGCCAGTAGTAAGGGGAGCAATCAGCCCCAGCATTTT. This translates into CASSKGSNQPQHF.

This sequence joins TRBV19 and TRBJ2-5, with 11 bases that match TRBD1. V dropped 3 bases and J dropped 4; count of bases not matched to a gene: 4. This CDR3 contains 15 residues. Germline V gives CDR1 LNHDA, CDR2 SQIVND (reference sequence). The CDR3 DNA sequence: TGTGCCAGTAGTATTCCGGACAGGGGGCGAGAGACCCAGTACTTC. It translates to CASSIPDRGRETQYF.

This chain connects TRBV9 to TRBJ2-1, with 7 bases identical to TRBD2. The CDR3 spans 16 residues. From germline, CDR1 is SGDLS and CDR2 YYNGEE. V dropped 0 bases and J dropped 0; count of bases not matched to a gene: 3. The CDR3 sequence: CASSVGGGSSYNEQFF. For the CDR3, the DNA is TGTGCCAGCAGCGTAGGGGGCGGGAGCTCCTACAATGAGCAGTTCTTC.

The chain combines TRBV5-1 with TRBJ1-1; 8 positions agree with TRBD1. V lost 4 bases, J lost 6 bases, and 11 bases stayed unmatched. The V gene's germline CDR1 is SGHRS and CDR2 YFSETQ. The CDR3 is made up of 15 amino acids. CDR3 loop: CASSEDRVSSAEAFF. CDR3 DNA: TGCGCCAGCAGCGAGGACAGGGTAAGTTCGGCTGAAGCTTTCTTT.

This clonotype has only a few counts. J is TRBJ1-6 and V is TRBV20-1; TRBD1 aligns across 7 bases. There are 16 residues in the CDR3. The J segment lost 3 bases and the V segment lost 2 bases, leaving 7 bases of the junction unmatched. The germline CDR1 and CDR2 sequences are DFQATT and SNEGSKA (reference sequence). The DNA for the CDR3 is TGCAGTGCTAGAAAAGAAGGGGGCTTCTATAATTCACCCCTCCACTTT. Translated: CSARKEGGFYNSPLHF.

This clonotype was found a few times. The J gene is TRBJ2-7, the V gene TRBV12-5, with TRBD1 matching 7 bases. Judging by the DNA end, TRBJ2-1 fits better; the J call may be wrong. The CDR3 is 16 residues long. CDR1 and CDR2 (germline): LGHNT, FRNRAP. The CDR3 loop reads CASGFGAQGPVREQFF. The CDR3 coding sequence is TGTGCTAGTGGTTTCGGGGCACAGGGGCCCGTTCGGGAGCAGTTCTTC.

This clonotype has just a few counts. The chain uses TRBV24-1 and TRBJ2-7; D is ambiguous. V was cut by 12 bases and J by 0 bases, with 17 bases left in between. Germline CDR1 KGHDR, CDR2 SFDVKD. The CDR3 contains 14 residues. CDR3 nucleotides: TGTGCCCCCCCCGAGCAGAGGAGCTCCTACGAGCAGTACGTC. This codes for CAPPEQRSSYEQYV.

J is TRBJ1-4 and V is TRBV20-1; D uncertain. Germline V CDR1 and CDR2: DFQATT, SNEGSKA (reference sequence). CDR3 length: 12 residues. Trimming took off 3 bases at V and 5 bases at J, with 7 bases between the two ends. The CDR3 DNA reads TGCAGTGCTAGGGGGTTCAATGAAAAACTGTTTTTT. Translating it yields CSARGFNEKLFF.

This clonotype was seen a few times. This sequence joins TRBV7-8 and TRBJ2-1; TRBD2 matches 11 bases. The junction had 5 bases not matched to a gene; V was cut back by 0 bases and J by 7 bases. The CDR3 spans 16 residues. Germline V lookup: CDR1 SGHVS, CDR2 FQNEAQ. The CDR3 loop reads CASSLAGTSGVNEQFF. In nucleotides, the CDR3 is TGTGCCAGCAGCTTAGCCGGGACTAGCGGAGTAAATGAGCAGTTCTTC.

In this sample, this clonotype turned up a few times. The chain joins TRBV29-1 to TRBJ2-5; D gene unclear. Gene TRBJ2-1 matches the end of the DNA better, so the J call may be wrong. CDR3 size: 11 residues. Germline V gives CDR1 SQVTM, CDR2 ANQGSEA. CDR3 sequence (DNA): TGCAGCGTTGGTTGGTCTCATGAGCAGTTCTTC. This encodes CSVGWSHEQFF.

This chain links TRBV6-1 with TRBJ2-1; TRBD2 is a possible D gene (5 bases). The CDR3 sequence is 17 residues long. V was pared by 3 bases and J by 0 bases, with 15 bases between. Germline V gene sequence: CDR1 MNHNS, CDR2 SASEGT. The CDR3 sequence is CASSDPGIPSSYNEQFF. The CDR3 DNA reads TGTGCCAGCAGTGACCCCGGGATCCCGAGCTCCTACAATGAGCAGTTCTTC.

V usage is TRBV7-7 and J usage is TRBJ2-1, with 10 bases that match TRBD2. This CDR3 has 20 residues. CDR1 is SSHAT, CDR2 FNYEAQ, per germline (reference sequence). The V segment lost 4 bases and the J segment 10 bases; nucleotides outside the gene matches: 25. CDR3 DNA sequence: TGTGCCAGCAGCTCCCCACTAGCGGGAAGGTCCAAGGCTATCGCGGGCGAGCAGTTCTTC. Amino acids: CASSSPLAGRSKAIAGEQFF.